The next 14 T cell receptor beta chains were all read from a single sample in a study of technical replicates of blood from several donors. Measured with immunoSEQ multiplex PCR; TCRdb has only the in-frame clones, and not every one. The sample lists roughly 61,000 clones, roughly 97% occurring once. The sample taken for sequencing was T cells isolated from PBMCs. All receptors derive from a human donor in good health.

J is TRBJ2-7 and V is TRBV4-1; 9 bases match TRBD2. The length of the CDR3 is 16 residues. Germline CDR1 and CDR2: MGHRA and YSYEKL. The V segment lost 3 bases and the J segment 5 bases; nucleotides outside the gene matches: 11. The CDR3 DNA reads as TGCGCCAGCAGCCAGTTCTTAGCGGGAGAGTACGACGAGCAGTACTTC. Amino acid sequence: CASSQFLAGEYDEQYF.

DNA for the CDR3: TGTGCCAGCAGCTTAGCGAGTAGTAGTTTAAACACTGAAGCTTTCTTT. This sequence encodes CASSLASSSLNTEAFF. The chain carries TRBV7-2 and TRBJ1-1; D is unresolved. Per the germline V gene, CDR1 is SGHTA and CDR2 is FQGNSA. V lost 0 bases to trimming and J lost 2 bases, with 13 bases between them. This CDR3 is built from 16 residues. The whole variable domain, filled in from reference TRBV7-2 and TRBJ1-1, reads GAGVSQSPSNKVTEKGKDVELRCDPISGHTALYWYRQSLGQGLEFLIYFQGNSAPDKSGLPSDRFSAERTGGSVSTLTIQRTQQEDSAVYLCASSLASSSLNTEAFFGQGTRLTVV.

V is TRBV28 and J is TRBJ2-5, with TRBD2 matching over 14 bases. V gave up 5 bases and J gave up 2 bases; unmatched junction bases: 7. Germline V gene lookup returns CDR1 MDHEN and CDR2 SYDVKM. This CDR3 spans 17 amino acids. CDR3 sequence reads: CASSLRLAGGHQETQYF. The CDR3 DNA is TGTGCCAGCAGTCTTAGACTAGCGGGGGGGCATCAAGAGACCCAGTACTTC.

CDR3 nucleotide sequence: TGCGCCAGCAGCGTTGAGCGGGACTCCTACAATGAGCAGTTCTTC. Its protein is CASSVERDSYNEQFF. The V and J genes are TRBV5-1 and TRBJ2-1; 7 bases fit TRBD2. J gave up 0 bases and V 4 bases, and 4 bases lay outside the gene matches. CDR3 length: 15 amino acids. Germline values: CDR1 SGHRS, CDR2 YFSETQ.

This clone appeared once. The chain carries TRBV5-6 and TRBJ2-2, with TRBD2 as a possible D gene (5 bases). Trimming stripped 7 bases from V and 1 base from J, with 11 bases between. The CDR3 has 14 amino acids. In germline, CDR1 is SGHDT, CDR2 YYEEEE. CDR3 in DNA: TGTGCCAGCCGGGAAGGCCTGAACACCGGGGAGCTGTTTTTT. It yields the protein CASREGLNTGELFF.

This clone was detected only once. The chain recombines TRBV27 with TRBJ2-3; 12 bases agree with TRBD2. V lost 5 bases to trimming and J lost 4 bases; unmatched junction nucleotides: 13. CDR1 and CDR2 (germline): MNHEY, SMNVEV (reference sequence). This CDR3 is built from 18 residues. The CDR3 loop is CASSPPTSGSSPPDTQYF. For the CDR3, the DNA is TGTGCCAGCAGTCCCCCGACTAGCGGGAGTTCCCCCCCAGATACGCAGTATTTT.

The chain is built from TRBV4-2 and TRBJ1-5; possible D gene TRBD1, 5 bases. Trimming left V 2 bases short and J 1 base short, with 6 bases between. The CDR3 has 14 amino acids. CDR1 and CDR2 from the germline V gene are LGHNA and YNFKEQ. This CDR3 is CASSQQGSNQPQHF. As DNA, the CDR3 is TGTGCCAGCAGCCAACAGGGAAGCAATCAGCCCCAGCATTTT.

This chain joins TRBV21-1 and TRBJ1-6; the table's D call TRBD1 went unverified against the DNA. TRBV21-1 is flagged as a pseudogene. This CDR3 has 19 residues. CDR3 coding DNA: TGTGCCAGCAGCAACGCCCACACAGCGGCAGGGGGGCCCCATTCACCCCTCCACTTT. Amino acids: CASSNAHTAAGGPHSPLHF.

This clone occurred once. CDR3 sequence (DNA): TGTGCCAGCAGCTTGGCGGGGGACAGTTATAGCAATCAGCCCCAGCATTTT. Translating it yields CASSLAGDSYSNQPQHF. This chain connects TRBV5-6 to TRBJ1-5, with TRBD1 identical over 7 bases. The CDR3 sequence is 17 residues long. Germline lookup yields CDR1 SGHDT and CDR2 YYEEEE. The ends lost 0 bases at V and 0 bases at J; junction bases unmatched: 6.

This sequence joins TRBV19 and TRBJ1-5; 9 bases line up with TRBD1. Germline CDR1 reads LNHDA; CDR2 reads SQIVND (reference sequence). The CDR3 runs to 15 residues. V dropped 5 bases and J dropped 7; count of bases not matched to a gene: 9. This chain's CDR3 is CASSPPGQGPQPQHF. DNA for the CDR3: TGTGCCAGTAGTCCCCCCGGACAGGGGCCCCAGCCCCAGCATTTT.

This clone was found once. The genes are TRBV5-1 and TRBJ1-4, with 9 bases matching TRBD1. The junction had 5 bases not matched to a gene; V was cut back by 2 bases and J by 6 bases. In germline, CDR1 is SGHRS, CDR2 YFSETQ. The CDR3 spans 15 residues. The CDR3 nucleotides read TGCGCCAGCAGCTTACAGGGGGCAGGGGATGAAAAACTGTTTTTT. This encodes CASSLQGAGDEKLFF.

The chain has TRBV1 and TRBJ2-5; the tabulated D call, TRBD1, remains unverified against the DNA. TRBV1 is deemed a pseudogene. The CDR3 runs to 19 residues. The DNA of the CDR3 is TGCACCAGCAGCTACTTGCTGCCCAGAATTACAGGGGGATCCGAGACCCAGTACTTC. It is translated as CTSSYLLPRITGGSETQYF.

V gene TRBV5-1 combines with J gene TRBJ1-1; D is unresolved. CDR1 and CDR2 (germline): SGHRS, YFSETQ. The CDR3 totals 12 residues. Trimming removed 5 bases at V and 10 bases at J, with 15 bases between. CDR3 protein: CASRGDASRAFF. The CDR3 DNA reads as TGCGCCAGCAGGGGAGACGCGTCACGAGCTTTCTTT.

The genes are TRBV30 and TRBJ1-5; 9 positions agree with TRBD1. Germline loops: CDR1 GTSNPN, CDR2 SVGIG (reference sequence). There are 18 residues in the CDR3. Germline trimming cut 5 bases from V and 6 bases from J; bases unmatched to any gene: 20. The CDR3 loop is CAWGRSASGTGKGQPQHF. CDR3 nucleotide sequence: TGTGCCTGGGGGCGATCGGCATCCGGGACAGGGAAGGGTCAGCCCCAGCATTTT.